These T cell receptor beta chains were read from a single sample in a study of response to subunit inactivated influenza vaccine. MiXCR was run by TCRdb on the RT-PCR reads, yielding one entry per CDR3 protein. The sample lists more than 700,000 distinct CDR3 sequences, 21% occurring once. The input for sequencing was PBMCs from blood, taken roughly 5 days after vaccination. The source is a man between 45 and 60 years old who received an inactivated influenza vaccine. Both conserved end residues are part of each CDR3. The D gene is left open where the match is weak. Part of the rows lack a size; the others show once, few, many or a class for expanded clones.

clone_size,j_call,d_call,v_call,cdr3_nt,cdr3_aa
few,TRBJ2-1,NA,TRBV5-6,TGTGCCAGCAGCTTGTACCCGGGTAGGAACAATGAGCAGTTCTTC,CASSLYPGRNNEQFF
many,TRBJ2-2,NA,TRBV29-1,TGCAGCACCTGGACAGACACCGGGGAGCTGTTTTTT,CSTWTDTGELFF
NA,TRBJ1-2,NA,TRBV27,TGTGCCGCCCGGGGGCAGACTAGTACTCATGGCTACACCTTC,CAARGQTSTHGYTF
many,TRBJ2-3,TRBD2,TRBV29-1,TGCAGCGTGAAGCCCGGGACTACAGACACAGATACGCAGTATTTT,CSVKPGTTDTDTQYF
few,TRBJ1-4,TRBD1,TRBV20-1,TGCAGTGCGTACCGACAGGGAGGAAGGAATGAAAAACTGTTTTTT,CSAYRQGGRNEKLFF
NA,TRBJ2-7,NA,TRBV4-1,TGCGCCAGCAGCCAAGCCCGTGGGCAGTACTACGAGCAGTACTTC,CASSQARGQYYEQYF
few,TRBJ2-1,TRBD1,TRBV7-9,TGTGCCAGCAGCCCTCGGGACAGGTTGAATGAGCAGTTCTTC,CASSPRDRLNEQFF
NA,TRBJ1-2,TRBD1,TRBV5-1,TGCGCCAGCACCCCAGGGGGCGGCTATGGCTACACCTTC,CASTPGGGYGYTF
few,TRBJ2-1,NA,TRBV15,TGTGCCACCAGCAGAGCGGGCCGAGGGCAATTATACAATGAGCAGTTCTTC,CATSRAGRGQLYNEQFF
few,TRBJ2-1,TRBD2,TRBV12-3/TRBV12-4,TGTGCCAGCAGTCTCCGGGACTACGGTGCCGAGCAGTTCTTC,CASSLRDYGAEQFF
NA,TRBJ2-2,TRBD2,TRBV29-1,TGCAGCGTTGTTCTAGCGGAAACCGGGGAGCTGGTTTTT,CSVVLAETGELVF
NA,TRBJ2-6,NA,TRBV5-1,TGCGCCAGCAGCTTGGGGTCAGGGGCTGGCTCTGGGGCCAACGTCCTGACTTTC,CASSLGSGAGSGANVLTF
NA,TRBJ1-6,NA,TRBV3-1,TGTGCCAGCAGTCCCGGACAGAACTATAATTCACCCCTCCACTTT,CASSPGQNYNSPLHF
many,TRBJ1-2,NA,TRBV10-3,TGTGCCATCAGTGAGGTCCCGGACAAGACTGGCTACACCTTC,CAISEVPDKTGYTF
few,TRBJ2-5,TRBD1,TRBV5-1,TGCGCCAGCAGCTCGGACAGGGCTACAGAGACCCAGTACTTC,CASSSDRATETQYF
few,TRBJ2-7,TRBD1,TRBV7-9,TGTGCCAGCAGCAACCACAGGGGATCCTACGAGCAGTACTTC,CASSNHRGSYEQYF
NA,TRBJ2-3,TRBD2,TRBV29-1,TGCAGCGCCCAGACGAGCGGGAGGCCTACAGATACGCAGTATTTT,CSAQTSGRPTDTQYF
NA,TRBJ2-1,TRBD2,TRBV6-5,TGTGCCAGCAGTTACTTCCCCTTGGCTAGCGGGGTGAAGGATGAGCAGTTCTTC,CASSYFPLASGVKDEQFF
NA,TRBJ2-3,NA,TRBV5-1,TGCGCCAGCAGTCGAGGAGGGGGCGCGGGCACAGATACGCAGTATTTT,CASSRGGGAGTDTQYF
few,TRBJ2-7,TRBD1,TRBV5-8,TGTGCCAGTTACGATACAGGGGGCTCCTACGAGCAGTACTTC,CASYDTGGSYEQYF
few,TRBJ1-1,NA,TRBV2,TGTGCCAGCAGTGAAGCGGGGGGGACCGCTTTCTTT,CASSEAGGTAFF
NA,TRBJ2-5,NA,TRBV25-1,TGTGCCAGCAGTGAAGGGGGTAATATAAAGACCCAGTACTTC,CASSEGGNIKTQYF
few,TRBJ2-2,NA,TRBV21-1,TGTGCCAGCAGCAACGTCAGGGGTGCCGGGGAGCTGTTTTTT,CASSNVRGAGELFF
NA,TRBJ2-3,TRBD2,TRBV20-1,TGCAGTGCTCAAGGGACTAGCGGGGGGGCCTATCCAGATACGCAGTATTTT,CSAQGTSGGAYPDTQYF
NA,TRBJ2-5,NA,TRBV4-3,TGCGCCAGCAGCCAAGAACGGCAGGGATGGGAGACCCAGTACTTC,CASSQERQGWETQYF
NA,TRBJ2-1,NA,TRBV12-3/TRBV12-4,TGTGCCAGCAGGGTTCGGGGGGACAGCTCCTACAATGAGCAGTTCTTC,CASRVRGDSSYNEQFF
NA,TRBJ1-5,NA,TRBV12-3/TRBV12-4,TGTGCCAGCAGTTTAGCGGGGAGGTATCAGCCCCAGCATTTT,CASSLAGRYQPQHF
NA,TRBJ2-3,TRBD2,TRBV9,TGTGCCAGCAGCGTAGAAGATAGCGGGAGACCAGATACGCAGTATTTT,CASSVEDSGRPDTQYF
many,TRBJ1-5,NA,TRBV27,TGTGCCAGCAGCCCAATCCGGGGGGACAATCAGCCCCAGCATTTT,CASSPIRGDNQPQHF
few,TRBJ2-3,TRBD1,TRBV4-1,TGCGCCAGCAGCCAAGGGGACAGGCGCGCAGATACGCAGTATTTT,CASSQGDRRADTQYF
few,TRBJ2-3,NA,TRBV4-2,TGTGCCAGCAGCCAAGCCGGGCCCAGTCCAGATACGCAGTATTTT,CASSQAGPSPDTQYF
few,TRBJ2-4,NA,TRBV4-3,TGCGCCAGCAGCCAAGAGTCAGGGATCATAGCCAAAAACATTCAGTACTTC,CASSQESGIIAKNIQYF
NA,TRBJ2-1,TRBD2,TRBV20-1,TGCAGTGCTCGTTCTGGACTAGCGGGAGTAAACAATGAGCAGTTCTTC,CSARSGLAGVNNEQFF
few,TRBJ2-1,TRBD2,TRBV9,TGTGCCAGCAGCGACGCGCCTGGGGACTACTCCTACAATGAGCAGTTCTTC,CASSDAPGDYSYNEQFF
NA,TRBJ2-3,NA,TRBV23-1,TGCGCCAGCAGTCAAACGGGCACAGATACGCAGTATTTT,CASSQTGTDTQYF
few,TRBJ2-4,NA,TRBV12-3/TRBV12-4,TGTGCCAGCAGTTTCGGGACCGGAGACATTCAGTACTTC,CASSFGTGDIQYF
NA,TRBJ2-5,NA,TRBV11-2,TGTGCCAGCAGCTTAGCCCCAGAGAAGACCCAGTACTTC,CASSLAPEKTQYF
NA,TRBJ1-1,NA,TRBV7-9,TGTGCCAGCAGCAGCAGCGGAAATGAAGCTTTCTTT,CASSSSGNEAFF
few,TRBJ1-4,NA,TRBV2,TGTGCCAGCACCCCGAGGAGCAGTGAAAAACTGTTTTTT,CASTPRSSEKLFF
NA,TRBJ1-2,NA,TRBV10-2,TGCGCCAGCAGCCGCCGGGGGGGAGGCTACACCTTC,CASSRRGGGYTF
NA,TRBJ2-1,NA,TRBV3-1,TGTGCCAGCAGCCAACATAGCCGTAGCTCCTACAATGAGCAGTTCTTC,CASSQHSRSSYNEQFF
once,TRBJ2-2,NA,TRBV5-5,TGTGCCAGCAGCCCCCAGGTGGGGATGCACACCGGGGAGCTGTCTTTT,CASSPQVGMHTGELSF
NA,TRBJ1-2,NA,TRBV7-6,TGTGCCAGCAGCTTAGGGGCTGGACAAGATGGCTACACCTTC,CASSLGAGQDGYTF